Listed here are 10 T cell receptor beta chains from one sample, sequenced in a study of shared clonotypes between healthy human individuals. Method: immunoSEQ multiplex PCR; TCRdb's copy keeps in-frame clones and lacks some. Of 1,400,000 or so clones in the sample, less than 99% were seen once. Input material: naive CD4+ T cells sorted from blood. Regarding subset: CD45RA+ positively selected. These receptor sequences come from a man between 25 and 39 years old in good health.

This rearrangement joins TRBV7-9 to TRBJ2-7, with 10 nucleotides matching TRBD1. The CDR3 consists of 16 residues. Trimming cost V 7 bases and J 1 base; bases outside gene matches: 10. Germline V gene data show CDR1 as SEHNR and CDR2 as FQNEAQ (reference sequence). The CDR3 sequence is CASTPRPGQGSYEQYF. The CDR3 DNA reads TGTGCCAGCACCCCCCGACCGGGACAGGGGTCCTACGAGCAGTACTTC.

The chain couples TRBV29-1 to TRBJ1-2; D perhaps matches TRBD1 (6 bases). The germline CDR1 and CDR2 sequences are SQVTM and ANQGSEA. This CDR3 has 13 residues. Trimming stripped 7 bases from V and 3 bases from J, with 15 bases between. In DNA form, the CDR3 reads TGCAGCGCATCTCACAGGGAGGACTATGGCTACACCTTC. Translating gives CSASHREDYGYTF.

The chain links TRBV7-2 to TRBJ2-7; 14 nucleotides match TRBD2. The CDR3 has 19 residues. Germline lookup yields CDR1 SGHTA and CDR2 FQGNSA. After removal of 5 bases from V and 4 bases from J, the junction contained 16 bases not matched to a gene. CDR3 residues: CASSVTGLAGVIRGYEQYF. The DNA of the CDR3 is TGTGCCAGCAGCGTAACGGGACTAGCGGGAGTTATTCGAGGGTACGAGCAGTACTTC. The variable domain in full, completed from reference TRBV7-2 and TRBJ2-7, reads GAGVSQSPSNKVTEKGKDVELRCDPISGHTALYWYRQSLGQGLEFLIYFQGNSAPDKSGLPSDRFSAERTGGSVSTLTIQRTQQEDSAVYLCASSVTGLAGVIRGYEQYFGPGTRLTVT.

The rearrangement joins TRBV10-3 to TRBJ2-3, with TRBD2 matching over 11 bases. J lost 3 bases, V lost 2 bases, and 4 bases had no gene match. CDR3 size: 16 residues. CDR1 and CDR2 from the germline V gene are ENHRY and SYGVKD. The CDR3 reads CAISEGTSGRTDTQYF. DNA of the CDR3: TGTGCCATCAGTGAGGGTACTAGCGGGAGAACAGATACGCAGTATTTT.

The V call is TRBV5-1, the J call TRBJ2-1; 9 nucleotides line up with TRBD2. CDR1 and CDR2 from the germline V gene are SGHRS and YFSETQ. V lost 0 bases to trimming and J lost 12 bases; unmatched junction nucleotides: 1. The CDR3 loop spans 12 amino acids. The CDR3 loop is CASSLGREGQFF. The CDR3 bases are TGCGCCAGCAGCTTGGGGCGGGAGGGGCAGTTCTTC.

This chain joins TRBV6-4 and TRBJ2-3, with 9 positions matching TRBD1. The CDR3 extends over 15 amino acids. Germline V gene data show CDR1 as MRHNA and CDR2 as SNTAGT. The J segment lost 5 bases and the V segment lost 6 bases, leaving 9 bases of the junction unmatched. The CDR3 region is CASRAQGATGDTQYF. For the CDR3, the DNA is TGTGCCAGCAGGGCACAGGGGGCGACCGGAGATACGCAGTATTTT.

CDR3 in DNA: TGTGCCAGCAGCCCCTTCCCAGGTCCAGGGTTACAGACCCAGTACTTC. Amino acids: CASSPFPGPGLQTQYF. The rearrangement uses TRBV14 and TRBJ2-5; tentative D call: TRBD1 (5 bases). CDR3 length: 16 residues. Trimming took 4 bases from V and 6 from J, leaving 21 bases between them. CDR1 and CDR2 from the germline V gene are SGHDN and FVKESK.

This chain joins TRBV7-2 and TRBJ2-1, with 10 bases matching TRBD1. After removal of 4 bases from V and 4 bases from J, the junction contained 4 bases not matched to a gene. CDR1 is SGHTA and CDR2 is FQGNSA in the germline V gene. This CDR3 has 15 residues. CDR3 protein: CASSSRQGAYNEQFF. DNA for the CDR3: TGTGCCAGCAGCTCTAGACAGGGGGCATACAATGAGCAGTTCTTC.

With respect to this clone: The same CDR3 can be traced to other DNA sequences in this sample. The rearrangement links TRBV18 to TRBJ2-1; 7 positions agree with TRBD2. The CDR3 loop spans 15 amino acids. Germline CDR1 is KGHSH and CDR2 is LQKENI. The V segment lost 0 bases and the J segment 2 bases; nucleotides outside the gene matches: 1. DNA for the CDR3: TGTGCCAGCTCACCACCGGGGAGGGCCTACAATGAGCAGTTCTTC. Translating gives CASSPPGRAYNEQFF.

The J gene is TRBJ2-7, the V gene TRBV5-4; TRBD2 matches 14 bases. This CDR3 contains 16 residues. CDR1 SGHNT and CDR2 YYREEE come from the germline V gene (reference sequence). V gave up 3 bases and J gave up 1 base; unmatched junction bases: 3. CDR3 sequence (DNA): TGTGCCAGCAGCTCCAGACTAGCGGGAGGGTCCTACGAGCAGTACTTC. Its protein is CASSSRLAGGSYEQYF.